The 21 T cell receptor beta chains below all came from one sample that was sequenced in a study of blood T cell repertoires in COVID-19. Method: immunoSEQ multiplex PCR; TCRdb's copy keeps in-frame clones and lacks some. The sample has about 39,000 clones; about 80% are singletons. Sequencing was carried out using peripheral blood. The receptors stem from a man between 45 and 60 years old with active or convalescent COVID-19.

The chain links TRBV11-2 to TRBJ2-7, with 9 bases identical to TRBD2. Germline V gives CDR1 SGHAT, CDR2 FQNNGV. V shed 1 base, J shed 2 bases, and the junction held 3 bases outside the gene matches. This CDR3 has 15 amino acids. The CDR3 spells CASSLVAGETYEQYF. The CDR3 DNA sequence: TGTGCCAGCAGCTTAGTAGCGGGGGAGACCTACGAGCAGTACTTC.

This clone was detected once. The chain has TRBV19 and TRBJ2-2; TRBD1 aligns across 11 bases. Germline CDR1 is LNHDA and CDR2 is SQIVND (reference sequence). The CDR3 is made up of 16 amino acids. Losses at the gene ends were 10 bases for V and 5 bases for J; bases not matched to a gene: 12. As DNA, the CDR3 is TGTGCCACCTCACCCTGGACAGGGGGCAGGACCGGGGAGCTGTTTTTT. Amino acids: CATSPWTGGRTGELFF.

The rearrangement joins TRBV27 to TRBJ2-7, with 9 bases that match TRBD1. J lost 0 bases, V lost 6 bases, and 3 bases had no gene match. The CDR3 covers 14 residues. Germline CDR1 is MNHEY and CDR2 is SMNVEV (reference sequence). CDR3 sequence (DNA): TGTGCCAGCAGCACGACAGGGGGCTCCTACGAGCAGTACTTC. Protein sequence: CASSTTGGSYEQYF.

The genes are TRBV27 and TRBJ2-7; a weak D match, TRBD2 (8 bases). CDR1 and CDR2 from the germline V gene are MNHEY and SMNVEV (reference sequence). The CDR3 runs 18 residues. Deletions cut 1 base from V and 4 bases from J, with 23 bases between. CDR3 bases: TGTGCCAGCAGTTTATGTTCGGGGGGGCAGGGGGGTTTTTACGAGCAGTACTTC. It encodes CASSLCSGGQGGFYEQYF.

The chain combines TRBV30 with TRBJ1-5; a weak D match, TRBD1 (6 bases). The V end was cut by 5 bases, the J end by 0 bases, with 11 bases between. CDR1 and CDR2 from the germline V gene are GTSNPN and SVGIG (reference sequence). The CDR3 is 14 amino acids. In DNA, the CDR3 is TGTGCCTGGCGACAGGCCTCTAGCAATCAGCCCCAGCATTTT. It encodes CAWRQASSNQPQHF.

With respect to this clone: Other DNA variants within this sample encode the same CDR3. The chain couples TRBV9 to TRBJ2-5; 11 nucleotides match TRBD2. Germline CDR1 and CDR2: SGDLS and YYNGEE. This CDR3 contains 14 residues. V trimming: 4 bases; J trimming: 4 bases; junction bases outside the gene matches: 3. The CDR3 DNA sequence: TGTGCCAGCAGCCCAGGGACTAGCGGAGAGACCCAGTACTTC. Protein sequence: CASSPGTSGETQYF.

Here the CDR3 DNA reads TGTGCCAGCAGCTTACTTAGGGCAGGGGGCTTCTACGAGCAGTACTTC. Encoded protein: CASSLLRAGGFYEQYF. The rearrangement links TRBV7-8 to TRBJ2-7, with 8 bases matching TRBD1. The CDR3 consists of 16 residues. After removal of 2 bases from V and 3 bases from J, the junction contained 9 bases not matched to a gene. CDR1 is SGHVS, CDR2 FQNEAQ, per germline.

This sequence joins TRBV3-1 (or the pseudogene TRBV3-2) and TRBJ1-4, with D maybe TRBD1 (6 bases). Germline CDR1 and CDR2: LGHDT and YNNKEL (reference sequence). This CDR3 is built from 14 residues. V lost 3 bases, J lost 8 bases, and 13 bases lay in between. This CDR3 is CASSQQRGLEKLFF. The CDR3 DNA reads TGTGCCAGCAGCCAGCAGCGGGGGCTCGAAAAACTGTTTTTT.

The table lists this clone with a count of one. The V and J genes are TRBV12-3 or TRBV12-4 and TRBJ1-2; D is possibly TRBD1 (6 bases). This CDR3 has 13 residues. V lost 5 bases, J lost 8 bases, and 15 bases lay in between. DNA of the CDR3: TGTGCCAGCAGTAAGAACGCAGGGGAAGGCTACACCTTC. Amino acid sequence: CASSKNAGEGYTF.

V usage is TRBV20-1 and J usage is TRBJ1-2; D perhaps matches TRBD1 (5 bases). There are 10 residues in the CDR3. CDR1 and CDR2 from the germline V gene are DFQATT and SNEGSKA (reference sequence). V gave up 5 bases and J gave up 6 bases, with 7 bases separating them. CDR3 in DNA: TGCAGTGCTCCCAGGGATGGCTACACCTTC. Its protein is CSAPRDGYTF.

The gene calls are TRBV19 and TRBJ1-6; 7 bases agree with TRBD1. The CDR3 is 16 residues long. The V gene end was trimmed by 3 bases and the J gene end by 7 bases; junction bases not matched to a gene: 9. Germline lookup yields CDR1 LNHDA and CDR2 SQIVND (reference sequence). The CDR3 here is CASSILPFRGNSPLHF. The CDR3 bases are TGTGCCAGTAGTATCTTGCCTTTCAGGGGGAATTCACCCCTCCACTTT.

The chain joins TRBV27 to TRBJ1-2; D gene uncertain. The CDR3 has 12 amino acids. V lost 4 bases, J lost 0 bases, and 3 bases lay in between. The germline V gene has CDR1 MNHEY and CDR2 SMNVEV (reference sequence). The CDR3 loop is CASSSTNYGYTF. The DNA of the CDR3 is TGTGCCAGCAGTTCTACTAACTATGGCTACACCTTC.

The rearrangement links TRBV12-5 to TRBJ2-3, with TRBD2 identical over 11 bases. The CDR3 length is 16 residues. Losses at the gene ends were 0 bases for V and 4 bases for J; bases not matched to a gene: 3. Germline V gives CDR1 LGHNT, CDR2 FRNRAP. CDR3 residues: CASGLVQTSGADTQYF. CDR3 coding DNA: TGTGCTAGTGGTTTGGTACAGACTAGCGGGGCAGATACGCAGTATTTT.

The chain joins TRBV3-1 (or the pseudogene TRBV3-2) to TRBJ2-7; tentative D call: TRBD1 (5 bases). The CDR3 runs 13 residues. The germline V gene has CDR1 LGHDT and CDR2 YNNKEL (reference sequence). V was clipped by 1 base and J by 7 bases, with 11 bases between them. DNA for the CDR3: TGTGCCAGCAGCCAAGGACAGTTTCTGGAGCAGTACTTC. Amino acid sequence: CASSQGQFLEQYF.

The rearrangement links TRBV19 to TRBJ1-6; D is possibly TRBD1 (5 bases). CDR1 is LNHDA, CDR2 SQIVND, per germline (reference sequence). V dropped 4 bases and J dropped 7 bases, with 11 bases sitting between them. This CDR3 comprises 14 residues. The CDR3 region has the DNA TGTGCCAGTAGTACTAGACAGAGCAATTCACCCCTCCACTTT. Protein sequence: CASSTRQSNSPLHF. The whole variable domain, filled in from reference TRBV19 and TRBJ1-6, reads DGGITQSPKYLFRKEGQNVTLSCEQNLNHDAMYWYRQDPGQGLRLIYYSQIVNDFQKGDIAEGYSVSREKKESFPLTVTSAQKNPTAFYLCASSTRQSNSPLHFGNGTRLTVT.

This clone occurred a few times. The chain joins TRBV19 to TRBJ2-1; a possible D gene is TRBD1 (6 bases). The CDR3 is 15 amino acids. Trimming took off 3 bases at V and 1 base at J, with 10 bases between the two ends. Germline loops: CDR1 LNHDA, CDR2 SQIVND (reference sequence). CDR3 coding DNA: TGTGCCAGTAGTATCTCCCAGGGGTCCTACAATGAGCAGTTCTTC. Translation gives CASSISQGSYNEQFF.

The rearrangement uses TRBV2 and TRBJ1-1; D unresolved. The V end lost 0 bases, the J end lost 0 bases, and 8 bases lay between the germline ends. Germline V lookup: CDR1 SNHLY, CDR2 FYNNEI. The CDR3 extends over 15 amino acids. The CDR3 reads CASSEARSMNTEAFF. The CDR3 region has the DNA TGTGCCAGCAGTGAAGCGCGGAGTATGAACACTGAAGCTTTCTTT.

This chain joins TRBV28 and TRBJ1-6, with 7 bases identical to TRBD1. This CDR3 is built from 15 residues. V gave up 3 bases and J gave up 4 bases; unmatched junction bases: 3. Per germline, CDR1 MDHEN and CDR2 SYDVKM. DNA for the CDR3: TGTGCCAGCAGTTTTGACAGGGAATATAATTCACCCCTCCACTTT. This translates into CASSFDREYNSPLHF. The whole variable domain, filled in from reference TRBV28 and TRBJ1-6, reads DVKVTQSSRYLVKRTGEKVFLECVQDMDHENMFWYRQDPGLGLRLIYFSYDVKMKEKGDIPEGYSVSREKKERFSLILESASTNQTSMYLCASSFDREYNSPLHFGNGTRLTVT.

The chain couples TRBV6-2 or TRBV6-3 to TRBJ2-1, with 8 bases matching TRBD2. The CDR3 spans 17 residues. Germline loops: CDR1 MNHEY, CDR2 SVGEGT. With 5 bases clipped from V and 2 bases from J, the junction kept 11 bases outside the gene matches. The CDR3 DNA reads as TGTGCCAGCAGTCCAAAAACTCACGGGGGGGCCTACAATGAGCAGTTCTTC. Its protein is CASSPKTHGGAYNEQFF.

The chain links TRBV19 to TRBJ1-5; D might be TRBD1 (6 bases). This CDR3 spans 14 amino acids. V was clipped by 5 bases and J by 3 bases, with 11 bases between them. Germline CDR1 reads LNHDA; CDR2 reads SQIVND (reference sequence). The CDR3: CASSLRQVNQPQHF. CDR3 DNA sequence: TGTGCCAGTAGTCTACGACAGGTCAATCAGCCCCAGCATTTT.

V and J are TRBV23-1 and TRBJ1-5; D gene ambiguous. TRBV23-1 is an ORF for which the function is uncertain. Trimming took off 2 bases at V and 6 bases at J, with 20 bases between the two ends. The CDR3 is made up of 17 amino acids. CDR3 residues: CASSQGDEELRSQPQHF. The CDR3, as DNA: TGCGCCAGCAGTCAAGGAGACGAGGAATTGCGCAGTCAGCCCCAGCATTTT.